The clone carrying this TCR beta chain showed up many times. Its target is unknown. The record originates from a study of T cell repertoires in cytomegalovirus infection. The overall study: Public TCR beta signatures marked donors with CMV infection and the matching HLA. Overall study findings and caveats: CMV-specific HLA-C-restricted TCR beta clonotypes dominated the ex vivo response. CMV carriers with the relevant HLA were identified by cumulative public TCR beta family frequency.

The ends were cut back, 0 bases at V and 10 bases at J, with 19 bases in the middle. Per germline, CDR1 SGHTA and CDR2 FQGNSA. This CDR3 is built from 16 residues. Using its own MiXCR run on the reads, TCRdb lists one record per CDR3 protein. The table shows some 300,000 distinct CDR3 sequences, with roughly a sixth occurring only once. The receptor was derived from a human donor in good health (CMV status not recorded). Some clones in this sample may be carry-over from other donors' samples. The genes are TRBV7-2 and TRBJ2-1; TRBD1 might be the D (5 bases). Material for sequencing was PBMCs. The CDR3 protein is CASSLALQAPLKEQFF. The CDR3, as DNA: TGTGCCAGCAGCTTAGCTTTACAGGCCCCCCTCAAGGAGCAGTTCTTC.